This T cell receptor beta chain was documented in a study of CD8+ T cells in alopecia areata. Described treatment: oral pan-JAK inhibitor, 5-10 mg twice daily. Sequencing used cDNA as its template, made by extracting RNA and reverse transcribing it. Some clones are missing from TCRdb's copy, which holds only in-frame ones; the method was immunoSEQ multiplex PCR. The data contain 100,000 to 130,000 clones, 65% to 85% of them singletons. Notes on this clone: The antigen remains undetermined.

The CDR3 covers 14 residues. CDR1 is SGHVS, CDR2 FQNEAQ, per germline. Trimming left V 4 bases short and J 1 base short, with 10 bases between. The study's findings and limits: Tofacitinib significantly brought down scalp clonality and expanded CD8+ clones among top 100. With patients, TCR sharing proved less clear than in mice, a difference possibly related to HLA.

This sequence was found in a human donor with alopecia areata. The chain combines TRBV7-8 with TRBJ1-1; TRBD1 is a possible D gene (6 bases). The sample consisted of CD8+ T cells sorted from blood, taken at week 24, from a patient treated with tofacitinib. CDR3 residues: CASSWGGGNTEAFF. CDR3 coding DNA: TGTGCCAGCAGCTGGGGAGGGGGGAACACTGAAGCTTTCTTT.